This T cell receptor beta chain was captured by sequencing in a study of cytomegalovirus exposure and HLA in healthy donors. PCR involved 60 Vbeta and 13 Jbeta primers. This table comes from immunoSEQ multiplex PCR, and its TCRdb copy is limited to in-frame clones, with some not included. The sample lists 150,000 to 200,000 clones, roughly three quarters seen once, with about 4.5% in the top ten. Material: PBMCs. The clonotype comes from a man younger than 30 in good health and CMV-seropositive.

The DNA for the CDR3 is TGTGCCAGCAGTGAAGCGATCCCGGGAAATGAAGCTTTCTTT. It encodes CASSEAIPGNEAFF. The V call is TRBV6-1, the J call TRBJ1-1; D remains unclear. V was trimmed by 0 bases and J by 7 bases, leaving 12 bases between them. The germline gives CDR1 MNHNS, CDR2 SASEGT. This CDR3 comprises 14 residues.